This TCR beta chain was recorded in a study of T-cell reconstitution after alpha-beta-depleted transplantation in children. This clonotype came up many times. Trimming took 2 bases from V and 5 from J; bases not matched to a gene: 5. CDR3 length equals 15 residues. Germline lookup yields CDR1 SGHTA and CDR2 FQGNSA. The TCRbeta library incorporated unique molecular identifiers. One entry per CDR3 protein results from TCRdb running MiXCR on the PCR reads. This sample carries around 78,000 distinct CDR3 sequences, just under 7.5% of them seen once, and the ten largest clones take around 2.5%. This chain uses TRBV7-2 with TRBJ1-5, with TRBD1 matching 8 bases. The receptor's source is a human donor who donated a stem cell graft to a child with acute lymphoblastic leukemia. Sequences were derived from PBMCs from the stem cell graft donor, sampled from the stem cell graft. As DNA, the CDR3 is TGTGCCAGCAGCTTACAGGGGGCAGGGGATCAGCCCCAGCATTTT. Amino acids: CASSLQGAGDQPQHF.